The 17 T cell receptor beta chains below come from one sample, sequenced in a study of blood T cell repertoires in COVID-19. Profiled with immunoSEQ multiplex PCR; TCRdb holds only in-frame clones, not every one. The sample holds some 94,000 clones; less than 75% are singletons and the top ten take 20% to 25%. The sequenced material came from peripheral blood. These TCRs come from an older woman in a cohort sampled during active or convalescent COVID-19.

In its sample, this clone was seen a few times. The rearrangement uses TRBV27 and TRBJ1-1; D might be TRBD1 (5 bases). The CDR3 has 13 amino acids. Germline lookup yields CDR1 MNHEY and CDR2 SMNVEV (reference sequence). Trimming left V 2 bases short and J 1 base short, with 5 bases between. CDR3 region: CASSLQGNTEAFF. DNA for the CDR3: TGTGCCAGCAGTTTACAGGGGAACACTGAAGCTTTCTTT.

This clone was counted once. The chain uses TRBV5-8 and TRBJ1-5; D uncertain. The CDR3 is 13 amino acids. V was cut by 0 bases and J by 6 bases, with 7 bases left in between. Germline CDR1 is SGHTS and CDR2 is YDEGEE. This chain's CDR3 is CASSLARSQPQHF. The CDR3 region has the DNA TGTGCCAGCAGCTTGGCAAGGAGTCAGCCCCAGCATTTT. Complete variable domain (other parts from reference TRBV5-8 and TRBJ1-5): EAGVTQSPTHLIKTRGQQATLRCSPISGHTSVYWYQQALGLGLQFLLWYDEGEERNRGNFPPRFSGRQFPNYSSELNVNALELEDSALYLCASSLARSQPQHFGDGTRLSIL.

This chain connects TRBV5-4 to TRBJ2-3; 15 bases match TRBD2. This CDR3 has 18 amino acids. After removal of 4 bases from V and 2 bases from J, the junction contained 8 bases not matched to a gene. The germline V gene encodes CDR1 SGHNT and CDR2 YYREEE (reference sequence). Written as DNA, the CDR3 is TGTGCCAGCAGCATACCGGGACTAGCGGGGGGCCTCACAGATACGCAGTATTTT. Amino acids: CASSIPGLAGGLTDTQYF.

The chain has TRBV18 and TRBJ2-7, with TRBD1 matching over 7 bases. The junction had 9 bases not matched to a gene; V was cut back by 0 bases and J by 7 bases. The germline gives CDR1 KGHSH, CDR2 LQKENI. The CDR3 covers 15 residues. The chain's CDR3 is CASSPPDRHTVEQYF. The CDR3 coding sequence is TGTGCCAGCTCACCACCGGACAGGCACACTGTTGAGCAGTACTTC.

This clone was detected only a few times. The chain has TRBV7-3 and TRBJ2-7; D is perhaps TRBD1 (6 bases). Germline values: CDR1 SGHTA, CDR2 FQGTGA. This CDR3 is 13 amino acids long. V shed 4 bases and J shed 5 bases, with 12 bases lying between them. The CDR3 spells CASSSNRENEQYF. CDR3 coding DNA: TGTGCCAGCAGCTCGAACAGGGAGAACGAGCAGTACTTC.

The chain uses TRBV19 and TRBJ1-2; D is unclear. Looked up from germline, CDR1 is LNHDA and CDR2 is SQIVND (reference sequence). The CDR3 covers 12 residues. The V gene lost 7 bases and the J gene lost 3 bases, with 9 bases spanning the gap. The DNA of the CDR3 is TGTGCCAGTACGGGTCTTGACTATGGCTACACCTTC. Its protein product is CASTGLDYGYTF. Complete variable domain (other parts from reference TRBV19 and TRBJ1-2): DGGITQSPKYLFRKEGQNVTLSCEQNLNHDAMYWYRQDPGQGLRLIYYSQIVNDFQKGDIAEGYSVSREKKESFPLTVTSAQKNPTAFYLCASTGLDYGYTFGSGTRLTVV.

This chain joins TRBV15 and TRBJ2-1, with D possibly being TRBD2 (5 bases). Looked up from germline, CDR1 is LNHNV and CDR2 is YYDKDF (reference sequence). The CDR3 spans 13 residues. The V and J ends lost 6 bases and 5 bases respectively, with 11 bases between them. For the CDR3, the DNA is TGTGCCACCAGTACACTGCGGGACAATGAGCAGTTCTTC. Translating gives CATSTLRDNEQFF.

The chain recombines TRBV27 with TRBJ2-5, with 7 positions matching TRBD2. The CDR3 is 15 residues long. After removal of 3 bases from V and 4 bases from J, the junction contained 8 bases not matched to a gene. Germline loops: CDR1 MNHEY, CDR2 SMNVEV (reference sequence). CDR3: CASSFWAGARETQYF. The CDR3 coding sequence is TGTGCCAGCAGTTTCTGGGCGGGAGCGAGAGAGACCCAGTACTTC.

In DNA, the CDR3 is TGTGCCAGCCTGATCGACAGGGGGCTAAGGGATCAGCCCCAGCATTTT. Its translation is CASLIDRGLRDQPQHF. V is TRBV28 and J is TRBJ1-5; 10 bases align to TRBD1. Germline assignment: CDR1 MDHEN and CDR2 SYDVKM. The CDR3 covers 16 residues. V lost 8 bases to trimming and J lost 5 bases; unmatched junction nucleotides: 12.

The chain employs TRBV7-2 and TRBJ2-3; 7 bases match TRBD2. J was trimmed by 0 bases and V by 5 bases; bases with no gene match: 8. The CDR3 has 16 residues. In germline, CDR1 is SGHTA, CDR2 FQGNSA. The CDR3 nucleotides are TGTGCCAGCAGCACCAAGAGCGGGGCTAGCACAGATACGCAGTATTTT. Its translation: CASSTKSGASTDTQYF.

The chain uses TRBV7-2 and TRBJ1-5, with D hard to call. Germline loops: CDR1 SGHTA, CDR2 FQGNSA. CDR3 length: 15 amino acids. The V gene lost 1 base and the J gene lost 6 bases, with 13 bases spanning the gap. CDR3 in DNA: TGTGCCAGCAGCTTAGGTGGAGCAATAGGTCAGCCCCAGCATTTT. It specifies CASSLGGAIGQPQHF.

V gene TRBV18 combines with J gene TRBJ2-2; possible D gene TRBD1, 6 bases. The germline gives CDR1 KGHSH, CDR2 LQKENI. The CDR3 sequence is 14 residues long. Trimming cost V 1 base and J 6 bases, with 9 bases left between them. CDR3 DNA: TGTGCCAGCTCACCACGACAGGAGTCCGGGGAGCTGTTTTTT. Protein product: CASSPRQESGELFF.

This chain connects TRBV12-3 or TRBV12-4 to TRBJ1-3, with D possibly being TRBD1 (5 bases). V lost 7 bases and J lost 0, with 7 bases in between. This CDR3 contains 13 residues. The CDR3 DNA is TGTGCCAGCATCCAGGGCTCTGGAAACACCATATATTTT. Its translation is CASIQGSGNTIYF.

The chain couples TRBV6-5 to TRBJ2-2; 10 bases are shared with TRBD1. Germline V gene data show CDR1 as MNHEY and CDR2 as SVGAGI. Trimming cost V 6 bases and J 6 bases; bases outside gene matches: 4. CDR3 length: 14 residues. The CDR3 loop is CASRGTGVAGELFF. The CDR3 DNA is TGTGCCAGCAGGGGGACAGGGGTCGCCGGGGAGCTGTTTTTT.

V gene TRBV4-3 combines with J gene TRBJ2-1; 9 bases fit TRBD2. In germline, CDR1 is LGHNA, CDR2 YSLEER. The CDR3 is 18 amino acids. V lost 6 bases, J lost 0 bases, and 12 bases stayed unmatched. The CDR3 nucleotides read TGCGCCAGCAGAAACAACCGCGGACTAGCGCACTCCTACAATGAGCAGTTCTTC. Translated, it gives CASRNNRGLAHSYNEQFF.

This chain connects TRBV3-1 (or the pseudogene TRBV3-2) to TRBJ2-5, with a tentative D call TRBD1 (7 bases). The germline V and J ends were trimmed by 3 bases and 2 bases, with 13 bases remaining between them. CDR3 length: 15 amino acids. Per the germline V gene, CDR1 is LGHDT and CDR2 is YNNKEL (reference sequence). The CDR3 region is CASSHQGGWQETQYF. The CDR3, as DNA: TGTGCCAGCAGCCACCAGGGGGGCTGGCAAGAGACCCAGTACTTC.

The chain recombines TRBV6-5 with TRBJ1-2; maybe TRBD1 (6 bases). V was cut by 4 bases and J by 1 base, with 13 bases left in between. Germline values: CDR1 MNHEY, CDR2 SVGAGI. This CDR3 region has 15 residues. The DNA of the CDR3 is TGTGCCAGCAGTTCCCGACAGGACCTTAACTATGGCTACACCTTC. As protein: CASSSRQDLNYGYTF.